Listed here are 10 T cell receptor beta chains from one sample, sequenced in a study of shared clonotypes between healthy human individuals (TCRdb year 2020). CD8 naive samples were obtained by positive selection for CCR7 among CD45RO-negative cells, yielding a CD45RA+CCR7+ population from which TemRA cells were excluded. Receptor libraries were prepared by the immunoSEQ multiplex PCR assay. The immuneACCESS repertoire file appears here via TCRdb, limited to in-frame rearrangements. These files lack a portion of the clones; in checked studies, under half of the deficit traces to unresolved V genes, and the cause of the others is not known. This sample holds about 2.2 million clones; 85% to 95% were observed only once. The top ten clones comprise about 1.5% of the sample. The specimen sequenced was naive CD8+ T cells from PBMCs. The sample's cell subset or site, from its label and the paper: CD45RA+CCR7+. The receptor source for this set is a man younger than 35 in good health. Some clones in this sample may be carry-over from other donors' samples.

Of note for this clone: The same CDR3 also results from other DNA sequences found in this sample. V and J are TRBV10-2 and TRBJ1-1, with D uncertain. The V end was cut by 3 bases, the J end by 8 bases, with 7 bases between. Per the germline V gene, CDR1 is WSHSY and CDR2 is SAAADI. CDR3 size: 11 residues. The DNA of the CDR3 is TGCGCCAGCAGTGATTCGACAGAAGCTTTCTTT. This encodes CASSDSTEAFF.

The J gene is TRBJ2-2, the V gene TRBV6-5; D not resolved. This CDR3 is built from 13 residues. The V end lost 4 bases, the J end lost 1 base, and 4 bases lay between the germline ends. Germline V gene data show CDR1 as MNHEY and CDR2 as SVGAGI. The chain's CDR3 is CASSFGNTGELFF. Here the CDR3 DNA reads TGTGCCAGCAGTTTTGGGAACACCGGGGAGCTGTTTTTT.

The J gene is TRBJ1-2, the V gene TRBV14; no definite D call. Germline V lookup: CDR1 SGHDN, CDR2 FVKESK. V was shortened by 0 bases and J by 0 bases, with 14 bases between the two germline ends. This CDR3 is 17 amino acids long. The CDR3 coding sequence is TGTGCCAGCAGCCAAGATCTGGGCAGGACTACTAACTATGGCTACACCTTC. Its translation: CASSQDLGRTTNYGYTF.

The table lists this clone with a few counts. This sequence joins TRBV11-1 and TRBJ1-1; TRBD1 is a possible D gene (6 bases). Germline-derived CDR1 and CDR2 are SGHAT and FQDESV (reference sequence). Between the trimmed V and J ends, which lost 8 bases and 11 bases, there was a span of 15 bases. The CDR3 is 11 residues long. CDR3 protein: CASEGGKGAFF. The CDR3 bases are TGTGCCAGCGAAGGGGGAAAGGGGGCTTTCTTT.

The genes are TRBV5-5 and TRBJ1-1; D uncertain. CDR1 and CDR2 from the germline V gene are SGHKS and YYEKEE (reference sequence). The CDR3 contains 15 residues. V lost 2 bases and J 3 bases, leaving 14 bases between the germline ends. In nucleotides, the CDR3 is TGTGCCAGCAGCTTATATTGGGGTGGGGACACTGAAGCTTTCTTT. Translating gives CASSLYWGGDTEAFF.

The chain combines TRBV4-1 with TRBJ2-1; 8 bases line up with TRBD2. Germline assignment: CDR1 MGHRA and CDR2 YSYEKL. Trimming at V came to 2 bases and at J to 4 bases, leaving 10 bases not matched to a gene. CDR3 length: 17 residues. This chain's CDR3 is CASSQLGSREAYNEQFF. The CDR3 DNA reads as TGCGCCAGCAGCCAATTAGGGTCGCGGGAGGCTTACAATGAGCAGTTCTTC.

The rearrangement uses TRBV9 and TRBJ2-7, with 8 bases that match TRBD2. V lost 0 bases to trimming and J lost 7 bases; unmatched junction nucleotides: 9. The germline CDR1 and CDR2 sequences are SGDLS and YYNGEE. The CDR3 covers 15 residues. CDR3 in amino acids: CASSVGSLAGLEQYF. The CDR3 DNA sequence: TGTGCCAGCAGCGTAGGGTCCCTAGCGGGCCTTGAGCAGTACTTC.

V usage is TRBV7-2 and J usage is TRBJ2-5; D unclear. Germline V gives CDR1 SGHTA, CDR2 FQGNSA. CDR3 length: 14 residues. Trimming stripped 4 bases from V and 5 bases from J, with 14 bases between. The CDR3 region is CASSSPMLAETQYF. The DNA for the CDR3 is TGTGCCAGCAGCTCACCCATGCTCGCCGAGACCCAGTACTTC.

The rearrangement links TRBV7-9 to TRBJ2-3; 7 bases match TRBD2. The CDR3 sequence is 15 residues long. Germline CDR1 reads SEHNR; CDR2 reads FQNEAQ (reference sequence). V shed 8 bases, J shed 5 bases, and the junction held 13 bases outside the gene matches. The CDR3 coding sequence is TGTGCCAGCGCCCCCTGGCGGGAGCCGGGAGATACGCAGTATTTT. Its protein is CASAPWREPGDTQYF.

Of note for this clone: The sample has other DNA sequences that encode this CDR3 too. The rearrangement joins TRBV7-9 to TRBJ2-7; TRBD2 agrees at 7 bases. V shed 5 bases, J shed 2 bases, and the junction held 6 bases outside the gene matches. This CDR3 is 14 amino acids long. From germline, CDR1 is SEHNR and CDR2 FQNEAQ (reference sequence). In DNA form, the CDR3 reads TGTGCCAGCAGCCCCCCGGGAGGCCCCTACGAGCAGTACTTC. This sequence encodes CASSPPGGPYEQYF. The complete variable domain, with remaining parts taken from reference TRBV7-9 and TRBJ2-7, reads DTGVSQNPRHKITKRGQNVTFRCDPISEHNRLYWYRQTLGQGPEFLTYFQNEAQLEKSRLLSDRFSAERPKGSFSTLEIQRTEQGDSAMYLCASSPPGGPYEQYFGPGTRLTVT.